This T cell receptor beta chain appears in the sequencing data of a study of blood T cell repertoires in COVID-19 (TCRdb year 2020). Broadly, across the study: Samples from collaborators originated in the United States, Italy and Spain and spanned both the acute and convalescent phases of COVID-19. The prospective study material was composed of cDNA or gDNA derived from T cells, B-cell-depleted T cells, or PBMCs. Subjects who had been exposed to COVID-19, were actively infected with it, or had recovered from it provided the deeply sampled blood TCRbeta repertoires that made up the dataset. The repertoires were released in a freely available public database intended as a resource for research on the immune response to SARS-CoV-2. The samples were drawn from the first 160 participants of the ongoing ImmuneRACE study and from over a thousand subjects provided by 6 global collaborators. A de-identified subject ID, COVID-19 status, age in years and sex were almost always included in the sample metadata. HLA class I and class II types, where available, came from metadata supplied by the sample provider rather than from assay-based typing. General conclusions and limits of the study: The quantity of clinical and demographic metadata differed by source and by participant and was supplied without curation.

TCRbeta CDR3 regions were amplified from genomic DNA by means of the immunoSEQ Assay, a bias-controlled multiplex PCR. The published analysis was carried out like this. Nucleated cell counts per sample were estimated from amplification of reference gene primers within the assay. To quantify the absolute abundance of each unique TCRbeta CDR3 rearrangement, sequence reads were collapsed and filtered. Productive Simpson clonality was computed per sample as the square root of Simpson's diversity index over productive rearrangements. Entries here come from immuneACCESS through TCRdb and include only in-frame sequences with V and J called. Some clones fail to appear in such tables; in the studies checked, an unresolved V gene covers under half of the shortfall, and the cause of the remainder is unknown. Clone size and V and J calls were adopted from that table, with D and trimming inferred from the DNA. Within this sample are roughly 280,000 clones, with around 90% of them counted one time only. Roughly 2% of the sample goes to the ten largest clones.

A word on this clone: Its antigen has not been determined. No base quality values were provided; no much bigger clone lies one nucleotide off.

A second Seattle source provided samples from volunteer blood donors who had recovered from COVID-19. The collaborating institutions used their own protocols to collect whole blood in K2EDTA tubes. Collaborator samples were shipped for TCRbeta analysis as frozen whole blood, isolated PBMCs, or DNA extracted from either sample type. CDR1 and CDR2 are read off the germline V gene as MNHNS and SASEGT. The trim is 6 bases for V and 14 bases for J, with a gap of 23 bases between the germline ends. Taken from cysteine to phenylalanine, the CDR3 has 15 residues. The kept DNA is CDR3 alone, 45 bases in frame from the first base.

The chain couples TRBV6-1 to TRBJ1-6, with no D gene named confidently. This TCR was recovered from a woman aged 45-65 years who had recovered from COVID-19. The source material was peripheral blood. Here the CDR3 is given as CASRNPEAGWRTLHF. In nucleotide form, the sequence is TGTGCCAGCAGAAACCCCGAGGCGGGGTGGCGAACCCTCCACTTT.